Described below is a single T cell receptor (beta chain) sequence and its context. No antigen is known for it. Base qualities are not at hand, and no much larger clone is one base apart. This record comes from a study of technical replicates of blood from a handful of donors (dated by TCRdb to 2016 to 2017). Receptor libraries were prepared by the immunoSEQ multiplex PCR assay. TCRdb took over this immuneACCESS table, retaining in-frame rearrangements with V and J assigned. Such tables are incomplete; in checked studies, under half of the missing clones stem from an unresolved V gene, and the remainder is unexplained. Present in this sample are 60,000 to 85,000 clones, approximately 97% of which were seen just once. Jointly, the top ten make up approximately 0.2% of the sample. The CDR3 starts with the cysteine, ends with the phenylalanine, and has 19 residues. The CDR3 DNA has 57 bases and is translated from base 1. CDR1 LNHNV and CDR2 YYDKDF were looked up in the germline V gene (reference sequence). Between the V and J ends, shortened by 1 base and 4 bases respectively, the junction contains 23 bases.

The sequence links TRBV15 to TRBJ1-5; the D gene is perhaps TRBD1, from 6 matching bases. The receptor was isolated from a human donor in good health. The sequencing sample was made of T cells isolated from PBMCs. The nucleotides read TGTGCCACCAGCAGAGTTTTATTGGACCGCAGGGGTTGGAATCAGCCCCAGCATTTT. This yields the protein CATSRVLLDRRGWNQPQHF.